Following are 22 T cell receptor beta chains from one sample sequenced in a study of T cell responses to AZD1222 COVID-19 vaccine. Data came from immunoSEQ multiplex PCR; TCRdb stores just in-frame clones and leaves some out. The sample holds some 150,000 clones; just over 90% are singletons and the top ten take less than 2.5%. The specimen comprised peripheral blood, sampled 28 days after the second AZD1222 dose. These receptors were collected from an adult who received the AZD1222 COVID-19 vaccine.

V gene TRBV11-1 combines with J gene TRBJ2-7; D may correspond to TRBD1 or TRBD2 (6 bases each). Germline CDR1 SGHAT, CDR2 FQDESV (reference sequence). This CDR3 spans 13 amino acids. Between the trimmed V and J ends, which lost 3 bases and 4 bases, there was a span of 10 bases. The CDR3 reads CASSFGGAYEQYF. CDR3 DNA: TGTGCCAGCAGCTTCGGGGGCGCTTACGAGCAGTACTTC.

The CDR3 is CASRDRGTNEKLFF. DNA of the CDR3: TGTGCCAGCAGAGACAGGGGCACTAATGAAAAACTGTTTTTT. The rearrangement links TRBV6-5 to TRBJ1-4; 8 bases agree with TRBD1. Trimming took 6 bases from V and 2 from J; bases not matched to a gene: 2. The germline CDR1 and CDR2 sequences are MNHEY and SVGAGI. The CDR3 consists of 14 residues.

This clone has a single count. The rearrangement uses TRBV3-1 (or the pseudogene TRBV3-2) and TRBJ1-5, with unresolved D. The CDR3 is 13 amino acids. V shed 3 bases and J shed 8 bases, with 11 bases lying between them. Germline V gives CDR1 LGHDT, CDR2 YNNKEL (reference sequence). The CDR3 bases are TGTGCCAGCAGCCACCTGGACGGGAAGCCCCAGCATTTT. Translation: CASSHLDGKPQHF.

The V and J genes are TRBV2 and TRBJ2-7, with D possibly matching TRBD2 (6 bases). The ends were cut back, 6 bases at V and 7 bases at J, with 10 bases in the middle. Germline lookup yields CDR1 SNHLY and CDR2 FYNNEI. The CDR3 is 11 amino acids. The DNA for the CDR3 is TGTGCCAGCAGGGGGGGAGAGGAGCAGTACTTC. It codes for CASRGGEEQYF. Filled out from reference TRBV2 and TRBJ2-7, the complete variable domain reads EPEVTQTPSHQVTQMGQEVILRCVPISNHLYFYWYRQILGQKVEFLVSFYNNEISEKSEIFDDQFSVERPDGSNFTLKIRSTKLEDSAMYFCASRGGEEQYFGPGTRLTVT.

A remark on this clone: One junction end does not reproduce the germline sequence, and a read error may be involved. This chain joins TRBV7-2 and TRBJ2-1, with TRBD2 matching over 10 bases. Germline V CDR1 and CDR2: SGHTA, FQGNSA. This CDR3 region has 15 residues. This CDR3 reads CASSLAGVAYNEQFF. The CDR3 region has the DNA TGTGCCAGCAGCCTAGCGGGGGTTGCCTACAATGAGCAGTTCTTC.

V gene TRBV5-1 combines with J gene TRBJ2-3, with D possibly being TRBD1 or TRBD2 (5 bases each). In germline, CDR1 is SGHRS, CDR2 YFSETQ. The CDR3 consists of 16 residues. Trimming cost V 0 bases and J 2 bases, with 13 bases left between them. The CDR3 here is CASSLGDDNPTDTQYF. CDR3 sequence (DNA): TGCGCCAGCAGCTTGGGGGACGACAATCCCACAGATACGCAGTATTTT.

The rearrangement joins TRBV5-8 to TRBJ1-1; 9 nucleotides align to TRBD1. V shed 0 bases and J 3 bases; nucleotides not matched to a gene: 0. The CDR3 sequence is 14 residues long. The germline V gene encodes CDR1 SGHTS and CDR2 YDEGEE. The CDR3 here is CASSLGTGDTEAFF. CDR3 sequence (DNA): TGTGCCAGCAGCTTGGGGACAGGGGACACTGAAGCTTTCTTT.

This clone was seen only once. This chain uses TRBV3-1 (or the pseudogene TRBV3-2) with TRBJ2-5, with 9 bases lining up with TRBD2. V trimming: 1 base; J trimming: 2 bases; junction bases outside the gene matches: 2. CDR1 and CDR2 (germline): LGHDT, YNNKEL (reference sequence). The CDR3 contains 15 residues. The CDR3: CASSQGLAGQETQYF. CDR3 nucleotide sequence: TGTGCCAGCAGCCAAGGGCTAGCGGGGCAAGAGACCCAGTACTTC.

The J gene is TRBJ2-2, the V gene TRBV6-5; 7 nucleotides align to TRBD1. CDR1 MNHEY and CDR2 SVGAGI come from the germline V gene. The CDR3 has 14 amino acids. The V segment lost 7 bases and the J segment 4 bases; nucleotides outside the gene matches: 6. The CDR3 reads CASTGTDITGELFF. CDR3 sequence (DNA): TGTGCCAGCACTGGGACAGACATCACCGGGGAGCTGTTTTTT.

This rearrangement joins TRBV16 to TRBJ1-1, with no clear D. The germline V gene has CDR1 KGHSY and CDR2 FQNENV. This CDR3 is 13 amino acids long. V gave up 0 bases and J gave up 7 bases, with 9 bases separating them. The DNA for the CDR3 is TGTGCCAGCAGCCAATCGCCGAAGATTGAAGCTTTCTTT. Amino acids: CASSQSPKIEAFF.

The chain uses TRBV10-1 and TRBJ1-5, with 7 bases fitting TRBD1. V dropped 6 bases and J dropped 5; count of bases not matched to a gene: 4. Germline V gene data show CDR1 as WNHNN and CDR2 as SYGVQD (reference sequence). The CDR3 is made up of 13 amino acids. The CDR3 reads CASSTGVDQPQHF. The CDR3 bases are TGCGCCAGCAGCACAGGGGTAGATCAGCCCCAGCATTTT.

The V call is TRBV19, the J call TRBJ1-5; no firm D call. V was trimmed by 3 bases and J by 2 bases, leaving 11 bases between them. The CDR3 extends over 15 amino acids. CDR1 is LNHDA and CDR2 is SQIVND in the germline V gene (reference sequence). The CDR3 loop reads CASSIAGVGNQPQHF. The CDR3, as DNA: TGTGCCAGTAGTATTGCGGGAGTTGGCAATCAGCCCCAGCATTTT.

The chain uses TRBV3-1 (or the pseudogene TRBV3-2) and TRBJ1-2; 7 bases fit TRBD1. CDR1 and CDR2 (germline): LGHDT, YNNKEL (reference sequence). This CDR3 is 14 amino acids long. V lost 5 bases, J lost 6 bases, and 9 bases stayed unmatched. CDR3 loop: CASSDGTAINGYTF. The CDR3 region has the DNA TGTGCCAGCAGCGACGGGACAGCTATTAATGGCTACACCTTC.

This chain uses TRBV14 with TRBJ2-1, with unresolved D. Trimming shortened V by 0 bases and J by 0 bases, and 9 bases separated the two germline ends. Germline CDR1 reads SGHDN; CDR2 reads FVKESK. The CDR3 runs to 16 residues. Here the CDR3 DNA reads TGTGCCAGCAGCCAAGATCAGAGCGACTCCTACAATGAGCAGTTCTTC. Encoded protein: CASSQDQSDSYNEQFF. Supplemented by reference TRBV14 and TRBJ2-1, the full variable domain reads EAGVTQFPSHSVIEKGQTVTLRCDPISGHDNLYWYRRVMGKEIKFLLHFVKESKQDESGMPNNRFLAERTGGTYSTLKVQPAELEDSGVYFCASSQDQSDSYNEQFFGPGTRLTVL.

The chain carries TRBV27 and TRBJ2-2, with D unresolved. V gave up 3 bases and J gave up 6 bases, with 11 bases separating them. The CDR3 runs to 14 residues. Germline V gene data show CDR1 as MNHEY and CDR2 as SMNVEV (reference sequence). The CDR3 is CASSFMPVAGELFF. CDR3 in DNA: TGTGCCAGCAGTTTTATGCCCGTCGCCGGGGAGCTGTTTTTT.

The CDR3 DNA sequence: TGTGCCAGCAGCTTACGTCCTAGCGGGGGGGCCTCTGGGGCCAACGTCCTGACTTTC. Its protein product is CASSLRPSGGASGANVLTF. The V gene is TRBV7-2, the J gene TRBJ2-6; 12 positions match TRBD2. The CDR3 is 19 amino acids. V dropped 2 bases and J dropped 0; count of bases not matched to a gene: 5. In germline, CDR1 is SGHTA, CDR2 FQGNSA.

The chain links TRBV10-3 to TRBJ2-7; TRBD2 agrees at 7 bases. J lost 5 bases, V lost 10 bases, and 14 bases had no gene match. This CDR3 has 14 residues. The V gene's germline CDR1 is ENHRY and CDR2 SYGVKD. The CDR3 sequence is CATRAWWEGDEQYF. The CDR3 nucleotides are TGTGCCACTCGGGCATGGTGGGAGGGAGACGAGCAGTACTTC.

The chain employs TRBV18 and TRBJ2-5; D might be TRBD2 (6 bases). This CDR3 spans 14 amino acids. Germline values: CDR1 KGHSH, CDR2 LQKENI. Trimming stripped 3 bases from V and 6 bases from J, with 14 bases between. CDR3 DNA sequence: TGTGCCAGCTCACCTCCGGCGGGAAGGAAGACCCAGTACTTC. Protein: CASSPPAGRKTQYF. Based on the CDR3 plus reference TRBV18 and TRBJ2-5, the full variable domain is NAGVMQNPRHLVRRRGQEARLRCSPMKGHSHVYWYRQLPEEGLKFMVYLQKENIIDESGMPKERFSAEFPKEGPSILRIQQVVRGDSAAYFCASSPPAGRKTQYFGPGTRLLVL.

The chain employs TRBV27 and TRBJ2-3; 11 bases line up with TRBD2. The CDR3 totals 16 residues. J was trimmed by 1 base and V by 1 base; bases with no gene match: 1. Germline V lookup: CDR1 MNHEY, CDR2 SMNVEV (reference sequence). The DNA for the CDR3 is TGTGCCAGCAGTTTATTACTAGCGGGGGGCACAGATACGCAGTATTTT. Its protein is CASSLLLAGGTDTQYF.

The rearrangement links TRBV29-1 to TRBJ2-3; D might be TRBD2 (5 bases). V lost 4 bases to trimming and J lost 0 bases, with 14 bases between them. Germline V gives CDR1 SQVTM, CDR2 ANQGSEA. The CDR3 length is 15 residues. The CDR3 spells CSVGRERASTDTQYF. In DNA, the CDR3 is TGCAGCGTTGGTAGGGAGAGGGCTAGCACAGATACGCAGTATTTT.

This chain links TRBV6-5 with TRBJ1-5, with 7 bases identical to TRBD1. Germline CDR1 reads MNHEY; CDR2 reads SVGAGI. With V trimmed by 2 bases and J by 3 bases, 4 bases remained unmatched. This CDR3 comprises 15 residues. CDR3: CASSYRGQANQPQHF. Here the CDR3 DNA reads TGTGCCAGCAGTTACAGGGGGCAGGCCAATCAGCCCCAGCATTTT.

The chain joins TRBV5-8 to TRBJ2-5; 9 positions match TRBD1. V was pared by 2 bases and J by 4 bases, with 15 bases of the junction left unmatched. The CDR3 is made up of 18 amino acids. Germline V gives CDR1 SGHTS, CDR2 YDEGEE. For the CDR3, the DNA is TGTGCCAGCAGCTTAGCCGGGACAGGGATTCCGGCTGGAGAGACCCAGTACTTC. Its protein is CASSLAGTGIPAGETQYF.